The clone carrying this T cell receptor beta chain has more than one count but fewer than ten. Antigen: not known. Germline V gene lookup returns CDR1 MDHEN and CDR2 SYDVKM. CDR3 length: 14 residues. V lost 7 bases and J lost 3; bases outside the gene matches: 5. TCRdb analysed the 5' RACE reads with MiXCR anew, one entry per CDR3 protein. The sample includes roughly 290,000 distinct CDR3 sequences, 8% to 9% seen only once; the top ten take approximately 2.1%. This sample stems from a study of identical twins. Study-level results: Compared with models, monozygotic twins showed more out-of-frame TCR alpha sharing.

These data are also associated with another study on yellow fever vaccine responses in identical twins.

Sequenced sample: memory (CD45RO+) T cells sorted from blood. The TCR originated in a woman between 18 and 29 years old in good health. The chain combines TRBV28 with TRBJ2-2; 7 bases are shared with TRBD1. The CDR3 loop is CASKNDRDTGELFF. CDR3 DNA: TGTGCCAGCAAAAACGACAGGGACACCGGGGAGCTGTTTTTT.